The 29 T cell receptor beta chains reported below all come from one sample, sequenced in a study of regulatory T cells in long-lasting Graves disease. Time point meaning: persistent/refractory GD, antithyroid drugs over 5 years with positive TRAb. PBMCs were the source of the RNA used for TCR sequencing. Combining iRepertoire HTBI primers with Arm-PCR of CDR3 regions, the authors built TCR beta libraries. One entry per CDR3 protein results from TCRdb running MiXCR on the multiplex PCR reads. This sample yields 450,000 or so distinct CDR3 sequences, of which roughly 23% are seen a single time; around 13% belongs to the top ten. This sample comprised peripheral blood mononuclear cells (PBMCs), obtained when the disease was refractory, from a patient treated with antithyroid drugs. These receptors originate from a female donor with Graves disease.

V and J are TRBV6-5 and TRBJ2-7; a weak D match, TRBD2 (6 bases). Germline V CDR1 and CDR2: MNHEY, SVGAGI. V lost 2 bases and J lost 3, with 11 bases in between. The CDR3 covers 14 residues. The CDR3: CASSYRRANYEQYF. The DNA for the CDR3 is TGTGCCAGCAGTTACCGGAGGGCGAACTACGAGCAGTACTTC.

J is TRBJ2-1 and V is TRBV29-1, with TRBD2 identical over 7 bases. The CDR3 loop spans 15 amino acids. V lost 2 bases, J lost 5 bases, and 9 bases stayed unmatched. The V gene's germline CDR1 is SQVTM and CDR2 ANQGSEA. The CDR3 DNA follows: TGCAGCGTTGAAAATTCGGGCGGGGGAAACAATGAGCAGTTCTTC. This encodes CSVENSGGGNNEQFF.

Worth noting for this clonotype: One end of the junction does not line up with germline, which may come from a read error. This chain connects TRBV19 to TRBJ2-5, with 7 bases that match TRBD1. The germline gives CDR1 LNHDA, CDR2 SQIVND (reference sequence). This CDR3 comprises 14 residues. The CDR3 DNA is TGTGCCAGTAGTGACCGGGACAGCCAAGAGACCCGGTACTTC. It specifies CASSDRDSQETRYF.

Worth noting for this clonotype: A much larger clone lies one base from this, so it may be a read error. Lacking the conserved final phenylalanine or tryptophan, this CDR3 likely reflects a read error. V gene TRBV6-5 combines with J gene TRBJ2-7; either TRBD1 or TRBD2 may fit D (6 bases each). Per germline, CDR1 MNHEY and CDR2 SVGAGI. With 3 bases removed from V and 3 bases from J, the gap between germline ends came to 15 bases. The CDR3 extends over 15 amino acids. Here the CDR3 reads CASSYGGGHNYEQYL. CDR3 nucleotide sequence: TGTGCCAGCAGTTATGGAGGGGGACACAACTACGAGCAGTACCTC.

About this clonotype: A much larger clone differs by one base, so this may be a read error. The rearrangement joins TRBV12-3 or TRBV12-4 to TRBJ1-1; the D gene is possibly TRBD1 (5 bases). The ends were cut back, 6 bases at V and 4 bases at J, with 9 bases in the middle. This CDR3 has 12 residues. CDR3 DNA sequence: TGTGCCAGCAGGAGGGACCCCACTGAAGCTTTCTTT. Amino acid sequence: CASRRDPTEAFF.

The rearrangement links TRBV6-1 to TRBJ2-7; a weak D match, TRBD1 (7 bases). CDR1 and CDR2 from the germline V gene are MNHNS and SASEGT. CDR3 length: 15 amino acids. V gave up 5 bases and J gave up 3 bases, with 17 bases separating them. CDR3 in DNA: TGTGCCAGCAGTAACAGGGGCCGGGGAGGCTACGAGCAGTACTTC. It encodes CASSNRGRGGYEQYF.

This CDR3 reads CASSPSYRNTEAFF. As DNA, the CDR3 is TGTGCCAGCAGCCCCTCTTACCGGAACACTGAAGCTTTCTTT. The chain has TRBV14 and TRBJ1-1; D is unclear. CDR3 length equals 14 residues. CDR1 is SGHDN, CDR2 FVKESK, per germline. V shed 4 bases and J shed 1 base, with 10 bases lying between them. Variable domain in full (rest from reference TRBV14 and TRBJ1-1): EAGVTQFPSHSVIEKGQTVTLRCDPISGHDNLYWYRRVMGKEIKFLLHFVKESKQDESGMPNNRFLAERTGGTYSTLKVQPAELEDSGVYFCASSPSYRNTEAFFGQGTRLTVV.

This clonotype showed up many times. V usage is TRBV5-1 and J usage is TRBJ1-2, with D tentatively TRBD1 (5 bases). The CDR3 is 14 residues long. Germline-derived CDR1 and CDR2 are SGHRS and YFSETQ. The V end was cut by 4 bases, the J end by 7 bases, with 17 bases between. CDR3 region: CASSRGWEELGYTF. The DNA for the CDR3 is TGCGCCAGCAGCAGGGGTTGGGAAGAACTTGGCTACACCTTC.

This clonotype was recorded a few times. The rearrangement links TRBV6-1 to TRBJ2-7, with TRBD1 matching 11 bases. This CDR3 is 14 amino acids long. Germline CDR1 is MNHNS and CDR2 is SASEGT. V dropped 6 bases and J dropped 6; count of bases not matched to a gene: 7. The CDR3 region has the DNA TGTGCCAGCAGATATACCGGGACAGGGGGCGAGCAGTACTTC. Amino acids: CASRYTGTGGEQYF.

The table lists this clonotype with many counts. The chain couples TRBV11-2 to TRBJ2-2; a weak D match, TRBD1 (6 bases). Germline CDR1 reads SGHAT; CDR2 reads FQNNGV. Trimming left V 6 bases short and J 0 bases short, with 14 bases between. This CDR3 is 16 amino acids long. The CDR3 protein is CASRATGKPNTGELFF. CDR3 coding DNA: TGTGCCAGCAGAGCCACAGGGAAACCGAACACCGGGGAGCTGTTTTTT.

This clonotype was observed many times. The rearrangement links TRBV20-1 to TRBJ1-5, with TRBD1 matching over 9 bases. Germline values: CDR1 DFQATT, CDR2 SNEGSKA (reference sequence). V shed 2 bases and J 4 bases; nucleotides not matched to a gene: 3. The CDR3 is 14 residues long. The CDR3 region is CSARPGTGNQPQHF. CDR3 nucleotides: TGCAGTGCTAGACCTGGGACAGGGAATCAGCCCCAGCATTTT.

This clonotype has at least ten counts. CDR3 DNA: TGTGCCAGCAGTTCCCGGGGCACGAACACTGAAGCTTTCTTT. Translated, it gives CASSSRGTNTEAFF. V and J are TRBV28 and TRBJ1-1; TRBD1 is a possible D gene (5 bases). This CDR3 has 14 residues. V was clipped by 4 bases and J by 1 base, with 10 bases between them. Germline lookup yields CDR1 MDHEN and CDR2 SYDVKM.

This clonotype occurred a few times. The J gene is TRBJ1-4, the V gene TRBV5-4, with 7 bases that match TRBD1. Germline loops: CDR1 SGHNT, CDR2 YYREEE (reference sequence). The CDR3 runs to 16 residues. Germline trimming cut 4 bases from V and 5 bases from J; bases unmatched to any gene: 11. DNA for the CDR3: TGTGCCAGCAGCCACTCATCCGGGACAGTGAATGAAAAACTGTTTTTT. It specifies CASSHSSGTVNEKLFF.

CDR3 DNA sequence: TGTGCCTGGAGTCCAAACATGAACACTGAAGCTTTCTTT. Protein sequence: CAWSPNMNTEAFF. The chain links TRBV30 to TRBJ1-1; no definite D call. This CDR3 spans 13 amino acids. Trimming left V 2 bases short and J 0 bases short, with 7 bases between. Per the germline V gene, CDR1 is GTSNPN and CDR2 is SVGIG (reference sequence).

The gene calls are TRBV5-1 and TRBJ2-2; TRBD2 agrees at 9 bases. Looked up from germline, CDR1 is SGHRS and CDR2 is YFSETQ. The ends lost 0 bases at V and 4 bases at J; junction bases unmatched: 16. This CDR3 has 20 amino acids. The CDR3 loop is CASSLVGLAGIPIGTGELFF. CDR3 in DNA: TGCGCCAGCAGCTTGGTAGGGCTAGCGGGGATTCCCATCGGCACCGGGGAGCTGTTTTTT. The entire variable domain, with the rest obtained from reference TRBV5-1 and TRBJ2-2, is as follows: KAGVTQTPRYLIKTRGQQVTLSCSPISGHRSVSWYQQTPGQGLQFLFEYFSETQRNKGNFPGRFSGRQFSNSRSEMNVSTLELGDSALYLCASSLVGLAGIPIGTGELFFGEGSRLTVL.

In this sample, this clonotype turned up many times. The rearrangement joins TRBV7-8 to TRBJ2-7; no definite D call. CDR1 is SGHVS and CDR2 is FQNEAQ in the germline V gene. V shed 6 bases and J shed 0 bases, with 15 bases lying between them. The CDR3 runs 15 residues. Written as DNA, the CDR3 is TGTGCCAGCAGGGGAAGTCTAGTTAGCTCCTACGAGCAGTACTTC. Encoded protein: CASRGSLVSSYEQYF. The whole variable domain, remainder taken from reference TRBV7-8 and TRBJ2-7, is GAGVSQSPRYKVAKRGQDVALRCDPISGHVSLFWYQQALGQGPEFLTYFQNEAQLDKSGLPSDRFFAERPEGSVSTLKIQRTQQEDSAVYLCASRGSLVSSYEQYFGPGTRLTVT.

The rearrangement links TRBV11-2 to TRBJ2-3, with 10 bases that match TRBD2. The junction had 12 bases not matched to a gene; V was cut back by 5 bases and J by 7 bases. Per the germline V gene, CDR1 is SGHAT and CDR2 is FQNNGV. CDR3 length: 16 residues. For the CDR3, the DNA is TGTGCCAGCAGCGCACATCTAGCGGGAGCTCGACATACGCAGTATTTT. Translating it yields CASSAHLAGARHTQYF.

This clonotype was found once. A much more abundant neighbour one base away suggests this may be a read error. The chain uses TRBV10-3 and TRBJ1-1; the D is unclear. This CDR3 is 16 amino acids long. Per germline, CDR1 ENHRY and CDR2 SYGVKD. The ends were cut back, 6 bases at V and 11 bases at J, with 28 bases in the middle. Written as DNA, the CDR3 is TGTGCCATCAGCCCCCCGGCGCAGATTCGTGGGCTGAGGGCTTTCTTT. This codes for CAISPPAQIRGLRAFF.

This clonotype has at least ten counts. The rearrangement joins TRBV20-1 to TRBJ1-1; D is ambiguous. This CDR3 comprises 11 residues. Germline loops: CDR1 DFQATT, CDR2 SNEGSKA (reference sequence). V lost 1 base and J 6 bases, leaving 6 bases between the germline ends. CDR3 amino acids: CSARVGAEAFF. As DNA, the CDR3 is TGCAGTGCTAGAGTGGGAGCTGAAGCTTTCTTT.

In DNA, the CDR3 is TGCGCCAGCAGCCAATCTCCGGGGATGTACAATCAGCCCCAGCATTTT. Residues: CASSQSPGMYNQPQHF. The genes are TRBV4-1 and TRBJ1-5; no definite D call. Germline values: CDR1 MGHRA, CDR2 YSYEKL. With 2 bases removed from V and 3 bases from J, the gap between germline ends came to 14 bases. The CDR3 sequence is 16 residues long.

The rearrangement links TRBV2 to TRBJ1-4; 7 bases align to TRBD1. Unmatched junction bases numbered 9, after V lost 7 bases and J lost 7 bases. Germline V lookup: CDR1 SNHLY, CDR2 FYNNEI. This CDR3 is built from 14 residues. The CDR3 sequence is CASTRQGGGEKLFF. The CDR3 nucleotides read TGTGCCAGCACTCGACAGGGAGGGGGTGAAAAACTGTTTTTT. Full variable domain (missing parts from reference TRBV2 and TRBJ1-4): EPEVTQTPSHQVTQMGQEVILRCVPISNHLYFYWYRQILGQKVEFLVSFYNNEISEKSEIFDDQFSVERPDGSNFTLKIRSTKLEDSAMYFCASTRQGGGEKLFFGSGTQLSVL.

The genes are TRBV11-3 and TRBJ1-1; tentative D call: TRBD1 (5 bases). This CDR3 has 13 residues. Germline V CDR1 and CDR2: SGHNT, YENEEA. With 3 bases removed from V and 3 bases from J, the gap between germline ends came to 8 bases. The DNA for the CDR3 is TGTGCCAGCAGCTTGGGACGTCACACTGAAGCTTTCTTT. It codes for CASSLGRHTEAFF.

The chain links TRBV10-3 to TRBJ1-2; no clear D. Trimming stripped 2 bases from V and 7 bases from J, with 8 bases between. The CDR3 loop spans 12 amino acids. Germline V gives CDR1 ENHRY, CDR2 SYGVKD. The CDR3 spells CAISEGSGGYTF. The DNA for the CDR3 is TGTGCCATCAGTGAGGGTTCGGGTGGCTACACCTTC.

V gene TRBV12-5 combines with J gene TRBJ1-1; D gene unclear. From germline, CDR1 is LGHNT and CDR2 FRNRAP. This CDR3 has 14 residues. The V end was cut by 6 bases, the J end by 5 bases, with 16 bases between. The CDR3 DNA follows: TGTGCTAGTGGCTCTCCTGGTTTAGGTACTGAAGCTTTCTTT. This gives the protein CASGSPGLGTEAFF.

This clonotype was detected ten times or more. The rearrangement joins TRBV6-1 to TRBJ1-4; D is ambiguous. This CDR3 comprises 14 residues. Germline assignment: CDR1 MNHNS and CDR2 SASEGT. Trimming left V 4 bases short and J 4 bases short, with 10 bases between. As DNA, the CDR3 is TGTGCCAGCAGTGTAGCACCCTATAATGAAAAACTGTTTTTT. Residues: CASSVAPYNEKLFF.

This clonotype was recorded at least ten times. V gene TRBV28 combines with J gene TRBJ2-5; D ambiguous. The CDR3 consists of 13 residues. Trimming left V 3 bases short and J 5 bases short, with 10 bases between. Germline CDR1 reads MDHEN; CDR2 reads SYDVKM. CDR3 amino acids: CASSFGLGETQYF. The CDR3 DNA reads TGTGCCAGCAGTTTCGGGTTAGGGGAGACCCAGTACTTC.

This clonotype came up many times. This chain joins TRBV2 and TRBJ1-1; D call uncertain. Trimming pared 4 bases from V and 1 base from J, leaving 7 bases between. Germline CDR1 SNHLY, CDR2 FYNNEI. The CDR3 is made up of 13 amino acids. The CDR3 DNA reads TGTGCCAGCAGTGTCCATGGGAACACTGAAGCTTTCTTT. The encoded protein is CASSVHGNTEAFF.

This clonotype has a count of ten or more. The rearrangement joins TRBV6-1 to TRBJ2-4; D is unclear. The CDR3 extends over 16 amino acids. Germline V CDR1 and CDR2: MNHNS, SASEGT. Trimming cost V 7 bases and J 0 bases, with 16 bases left between them. The CDR3 protein is CASTPTPVVAKNIQYF. The CDR3, as DNA: TGTGCCAGCACCCCCACTCCGGTAGTAGCCAAAAACATTCAGTACTTC.

The V call is TRBV10-3, the J call TRBJ1-6; D is uncertain. Trimming took off 5 bases at V and 5 bases at J, with 13 bases between the two ends. In germline, CDR1 is ENHRY, CDR2 SYGVKD. The CDR3 consists of 15 residues. The CDR3 region is CAISQLESDNSPLHF. In nucleotides, the CDR3 is TGTGCCATCAGTCAACTGGAATCAGATAATTCACCCCTCCACTTT.